The 25 T cell receptor beta chains listed next were all sequenced from one sample in a study of CD8+CD57+ T cells in acquired aplastic anemia. For CDR3 and TCR beta VDJ profiling, genomic DNA was the template used. In TCRdb, the reads were re-called with MiXCR into one record per CDR3 protein. This table has some 240,000 distinct CDR3 sequences, 30% to 35% appearing once. The sequenced sample was sorted CD4+, CD8+, or CD8+CD57+ T cells (not recorded which) from PBMCs. All receptors come from a human donor in good health, serving as a control.

The J gene is TRBJ1-3, the V gene TRBV3-1; D remains ambiguous. Trimming took off 1 base at V and 4 bases at J, with 11 bases between the two ends. In germline, CDR1 is LGHDT, CDR2 YNNKEL (reference sequence). The CDR3 sequence is 15 residues long. The CDR3 DNA follows: TGTGCCAGCAGCCAAGCGACCCTTACCGGAAACACCATATATTTT. This encodes CASSQATLTGNTIYF.

V usage is TRBV2 and J usage is TRBJ1-1; 8 bases agree with TRBD1. From germline, CDR1 is SNHLY and CDR2 FYNNEI. The CDR3 is made up of 15 amino acids. Trimming removed 5 bases from V and 2 bases from J; junction bases left unmatched: 7. The CDR3 protein is CASSPRGQANTEAFF. The CDR3, as DNA: TGTGCCAGCAGTCCCAGGGGACAGGCCAACACTGAAGCTTTCTTT.

The genes are TRBV7-9 and TRBJ1-2, with D unclear. CDR3 length: 15 amino acids. Germline CDR1 is SEHNR and CDR2 is FQNEAQ (reference sequence). Trimming removed 3 bases at V and 8 bases at J, with 19 bases between. CDR3 sequence reads: CASSLRSEELYGYTF. The CDR3 DNA reads as TGTGCCAGCAGCTTGCGAAGCGAGGAATTGTACGGCTACACCTTC.

V is TRBV12-3 or TRBV12-4 and J is TRBJ1-3; D is ambiguous. V was shortened by 1 base and J by 0 bases, with 7 bases between the two germline ends. The CDR3 covers 15 residues. DNA of the CDR3: TGTGCCAGCAGTTTAGTGCGGCTCTCTGGAAACACCATATATTTT. Encoded protein: CASSLVRLSGNTIYF.

Regarding this clonotype: This may be a read error, as it is one base from a much larger clone. V and J are TRBV9 and TRBJ2-7; no reliable D call. The germline V gene encodes CDR1 SGDLS and CDR2 YYNGEE. CDR3 length: 13 amino acids. The CDR3 DNA follows: TGTGCCAGCGGCGTAGGGCAGTACTACGAGCAGTACTTC. It yields the protein CASGVGQYYEQYF.

The sample holds one count of this clonotype. A read error is possible here, since a much larger clone lies one base away. This chain connects TRBV6-2 or TRBV6-3 to TRBJ1-2, with D unclear. Germline CDR1 reads MNHEY; CDR2 reads SVGEGT. CDR3 size: 11 residues. Trimming left V 5 bases short and J 4 bases short, with 5 bases between. The CDR3 region is CASSTSYGYTF. The CDR3 DNA reads as TGTGCCAGCAGTACTAGCTATGGCTACACCTTC.

A few counts support this clonotype. This chain links TRBV5-1 with TRBJ2-2; the match to TRBD1 covers 8 bases. The CDR3 is made up of 15 amino acids. V lost 2 bases, J lost 7 bases, and 7 bases stayed unmatched. CDR1 is SGHRS and CDR2 is YFSETQ in the germline V gene. CDR3 in amino acids: CASSFPDRDGGELFF. As DNA, the CDR3 is TGCGCCAGCAGCTTTCCGGACAGGGACGGCGGGGAGCTGTTTTTT.

This clonotype was counted ten times or more. The CDR3 reads CASSQLPGELFF. CDR3 sequence (DNA): TGTGCCAGTAGCCAGCTACCCGGGGAGCTGTTTTTT. V gene TRBV19 combines with J gene TRBJ2-2; no reliable D call. The V end lost 6 bases, the J end lost 6 bases, and 8 bases lay between the germline ends. Germline lookup yields CDR1 LNHDA and CDR2 SQIVND (reference sequence). The CDR3 totals 12 residues.

The rearrangement uses TRBV7-9 and TRBJ2-7, with 10 bases lining up with TRBD1. Germline-derived CDR1 and CDR2 are SEHNR and FQNEAQ (reference sequence). Losses at the gene ends were 3 bases for V and 6 bases for J; bases not matched to a gene: 8. This CDR3 is 15 amino acids long. CDR3: CASSFETGTGVEQYF. In nucleotides, the CDR3 is TGTGCCAGCAGCTTTGAGACCGGGACAGGGGTCGAGCAGTACTTC.

This chain connects TRBV6-1 to TRBJ2-7; the match to TRBD1 covers 12 bases. The CDR3 is 16 amino acids. Germline V gene lookup returns CDR1 MNHNS and CDR2 SASEGT. V dropped 8 bases and J dropped 6; count of bases not matched to a gene: 14. CDR3 in DNA: TGTGCCAGCGACGGCCTGACCGGGACAGGGGGCCCCGAGCAGTACTTC. It specifies CASDGLTGTGGPEQYF.

This clonotype was counted ten times or more. V usage is TRBV7-8 and J usage is TRBJ1-4; 7 bases are a match to TRBD1. The length of the CDR3 is 15 residues. The junction had 9 bases not matched to a gene; V was cut back by 5 bases and J by 6 bases. Germline CDR1 and CDR2: SGHVS and FQNEAQ. CDR3 nucleotide sequence: TGTGCCAGCAGCGCCCGACAGGGATCGTATGAAAAACTGTTTTTT. Its protein product is CASSARQGSYEKLFF.

This clonotype was observed at least ten times. This rearrangement joins TRBV2 to TRBJ2-5; D possibly corresponds to TRBD1 (5 bases). V dropped 2 bases and J dropped 4 bases, with 11 bases sitting between them. The CDR3 extends over 14 amino acids. Germline CDR1 SNHLY, CDR2 FYNNEI. CDR3 DNA sequence: TGTGCCAGCAGTGAACAGGGATTACTAGAGACCCAGTACTTC. As protein: CASSEQGLLETQYF.

This clonotype was counted at least ten times. The rearrangement uses TRBV12-5 and TRBJ1-6; D remains ambiguous. Trimming cost V 0 bases and J 6 bases, with 6 bases left between them. CDR3 size: 14 residues. Germline CDR1 is LGHNT and CDR2 is FRNRAP. The CDR3 protein is CASGLVGGNSPLHF. In DNA, the CDR3 is TGTGCTAGTGGTTTGGTCGGAGGTAATTCACCCCTCCACTTT.

There are a few counts of this clonotype. Compared with germline, one end of the junction differs, possibly owing to a read error. CDR3 in DNA: TGTGCCGCCTTTGGGTGGACAGGGGAACCCTGG. This encodes CAAFGWTGEPW. The gene calls are TRBV6-1 and TRBJ2-7; 9 bases fit TRBD1. Germline assignment: CDR1 MNHNS and CDR2 SASEGT. This CDR3 comprises 11 residues.

This clonotype was seen many times. The chain carries TRBV6-1 and TRBJ1-6; TRBD1 is a possible D gene (5 bases). V was clipped by 3 bases and J by 10 bases, with 16 bases between them. Germline assignment: CDR1 MNHNS and CDR2 SASEGT. The CDR3 covers 15 residues. The CDR3, as DNA: TGTGCCAGCAGTGATGGGTCAGGGCTCTGGTCACCCCTCCACTTT. Its translation is CASSDGSGLWSPLHF.

The chain uses TRBV29-1 and TRBJ1-1; D not resolved. In germline, CDR1 is SQVTM, CDR2 ANQGSEA. The ends were cut back, 3 bases at V and 1 base at J, with 9 bases in the middle. CDR3 length equals 13 residues. CDR3 region: CSVDRAGNTEAFF. DNA of the CDR3: TGCAGCGTTGATAGGGCAGGGAACACTGAAGCTTTCTTT.

This clonotype was observed at least ten times. V usage is TRBV5-4 and J usage is TRBJ2-7; TRBD1 aligns across 7 bases. With V trimmed by 2 bases and J by 5 bases, 10 bases remained unmatched. This CDR3 has 15 residues. CDR1 and CDR2 (germline): SGHNT, YYREEE (reference sequence). This chain's CDR3 is CASSFPQGKLNEQYF. CDR3 nucleotide sequence: TGTGCCAGCAGCTTCCCACAGGGGAAACTCAACGAGCAGTACTTC.

This clonotype was counted a single time. A much larger clone sits a single nucleotide away, making a read error possible. The V and J genes are TRBV5-8 and TRBJ1-6; TRBD1 is a possible D gene (5 bases). Germline-derived CDR1 and CDR2 are SGHTS and YDEGEE. This CDR3 spans 15 amino acids. The CDR3 DNA reads TGTGCCCGCAGCCCCAAAACAGCGGGGGAATCACCCCTCCACTTT. Amino acids: CARSPKTAGESPLHF.

V is TRBV2 and J is TRBJ1-1; tentatively, D is TRBD1 (6 bases). The CDR3 is 12 amino acids. Trimming cost V 7 bases and J 6 bases, with 12 bases left between them. Per germline, CDR1 SNHLY and CDR2 FYNNEI. The CDR3 DNA reads TGTGCCAGCAATCAGGGGTGGTCTGAAGCTTTCTTT. It is translated as CASNQGWSEAFF.

For this clonotype: Germline and junction disagree at one end, which may indicate a read error. The chain couples TRBV7-8 to TRBJ2-3; D is perhaps TRBD2 (5 bases). CDR1 and CDR2 (germline): SGHVS, FQNEAQ. The CDR3 consists of 14 residues. The CDR3 spells CASSLISSIDTQYF. CDR3 coding DNA: TGTGCCAGCAGCCTTATTTCTAGCATAGATACGCAGTATTTT.

A remark on this clonotype: A read error is possible here, since a much larger clone lies one base away. J is TRBJ1-2 and V is TRBV11-1; 7 bases map to TRBD1. The CDR3 sequence is 16 residues long. CDR1 and CDR2 (germline): SGHAT, FQDESV (reference sequence). V shed 5 bases and J 3 bases; nucleotides not matched to a gene: 12. Written as DNA, the CDR3 is TGTGCCAGCAGCCATAACCGACAGGGAGACTACTATGGCTACACCTTC. It translates to CASSHNRQGDYYGYTF.

This clonotype was seen a handful of times. This sequence joins TRBV29-1 and TRBJ1-2, with D hard to call. Trimming cost V 4 bases and J 1 base, with 16 bases left between them. This CDR3 region has 15 residues. CDR1 is SQVTM, CDR2 ANQGSEA, per germline. In nucleotides, the CDR3 is TGCAGCGTTGCATCGAATATTGGTAGTAACTATGGCTACACCTTC. This encodes CSVASNIGSNYGYTF.

On this clonotype: This may come from a read error, since a much larger clone is one base off. This is likely a read error, given that the CDR3 carries no conserved phenylalanine or tryptophan at its end. The rearrangement links TRBV7-9 to TRBJ1-1, with TRBD1 matching 8 bases. V trimming: 4 bases; J trimming: 5 bases; junction bases outside the gene matches: 9. Germline CDR1 reads SEHNR; CDR2 reads FQNEAQ (reference sequence). The CDR3 length is 15 residues. The CDR3 DNA reads as TGTGCCAGCAGCTCAAACAGGGGGTGGGTTACTGAAGCTTTCCTT. It yields the protein CASSSNRGWVTEAFL.

This clonotype was found a few times. Sequence at one end of the junction differs from germline and may be a read error. The chain employs TRBV10-3 and TRBJ1-1; 7 nucleotides line up with TRBD1. Germline CDR1 ENHRY, CDR2 SYGVKD. The CDR3 spans 13 residues. This chain's CDR3 is CASSSPTGFEAFF. The CDR3, as DNA: TGTGCCAGCAGTTCCCCGACAGGGTTTGAAGCTTTCTTT.

This clonotype was found many times. The chain combines TRBV7-2 with TRBJ2-3, with 8 bases fitting TRBD1. Germline V gene lookup returns CDR1 SGHTA and CDR2 FQGNSA. CDR3 length: 14 amino acids. Losses at the gene ends were 5 bases for V and 8 bases for J; bases not matched to a gene: 9. The CDR3 coding sequence is TGTGCCAGCAGCACCCGGACAGGGTTGAGTACGCAGTATTTT. Translated: CASSTRTGLSTQYF.